One T cell receptor (beta chain) is described in this entry. The antigen remains undetermined. This entry comes from a study of CD8 T cells in Susac syndrome. J lost 0 bases, V lost 4 bases, and 7 bases had no gene match. Per germline, CDR1 SGHNT and CDR2 YYREEE (reference sequence). The CDR3 has 17 residues. When the RNA was reverse transcribed, random hexamers were used with an input of about 0.45 to 1 ug. TCRdb called the immunoSEQ multiplex PCR reads again in MiXCR, with one record for every CDR3 protein. The sample carries some 120,000 distinct CDR3 sequences, roughly 93% recorded once. General study results and limits: As the study acknowledged, the number of individuals in its TCR sequencing and HLA analysis was relatively small.

The J gene is TRBJ2-3, the V gene TRBV5-4; 11 bases align to TRBD2. The receptor comes from a human donor with multiple sclerosis. The sample taken for sequencing was CD8+ T cells from PBMCs. For the CDR3, the DNA is TGTGCCAGCAGCATTACTAGCGGGAGACCCAGCACAGATACGCAGTATTTT. Translating gives CASSITSGRPSTDTQYF.